The TCR beta chain under discussion was sequenced for a study of Ad26.COV2.S vaccination and SARS-CoV-2 variants. Overall study context: As a participant in COV1001, the donor was in the Ad26.COV2.S trial arm. The study's findings and limits: It was vaccine recipients, not placebo recipients, who had the higher spike-specific TCR breadth.

Libraries were prepared by immunoSEQ multiplex PCR; TCRdb keeps only in-frame clonotypes and omits some of them. Among 400,000 to 450,000 clones listed, around nine tenths were seen once. This CDR3 is built from 13 residues. V was trimmed by 3 bases and J by 7 bases, leaving 13 bases between them. Treatment indicated: 15 to 20 received Ad26.COV2.S at low or high dose, single or two shots; five or six received placebo; per-sample allocation not given. Samples analyzed were those drawn on day 63 after the first vaccine or placebo injection. An adult donor aged 18-55 years was enrolled in Boston. This vaccine is an Ad26 vector that expresses the Wuhan-strain SARS-CoV-2 spike. In this sample, this clone turned up once. Its matching antigen is unknown.

This sequence was found in a person between 18 and 59 years old who received the Ad26.COV2.S COVID-19 vaccine or a placebo. V and J are TRBV12-3 or TRBV12-4 and TRBJ2-7; D is uncertain. The sequencing here drew on peripheral blood, taken in a trial of Ad26.COV2.S vaccine versus placebo. The CDR3 DNA reads as TGTGCCAGCAGTTTGGACCCGGCGAGGGAGCAGTACTTC. Translation gives CASSLDPAREQYF.